This T cell receptor (beta chain) was documented in a study of T cells in tuberculosis. For the study at large: IGRA-negative adolescents, IGRA-positive adolescents with latent tuberculosis and adults with active tuberculosis formed this South African cohort.

The sample holds one count of this clone. Sequencing used immunoSEQ multiplex PCR; TCRdb keeps in-frame clones, though not all of them. The sample comprises some 30,000 clones, approximately 95% of which are singletons, and roughly 8% rests with the top ten. V lost 1 base, J lost 8 bases, and 17 bases lay in between. Germline V gives CDR1 MGHRA, CDR2 YSYEKL. This CDR3 spans 15 amino acids. This TCR derives from a donor between 10 and 35 years old with latent tuberculosis or without tuberculosis infection. The rearrangement links TRBV4-1 to TRBJ1-1; D is uncertain. Sequenced input: PBMCs. In nucleotides, the CDR3 is TGCGCCAGCAGCCAAGGCGCCGGGGAGGGTAAGGAAGCTTTCTTT. Translated: CASSQGAGEGKEAFF.